This TCR beta chain emerged from a study of blood T cell repertoires in COVID-19. Study background: From T cells, B-cell-depleted T cells, or PBMCs came the material, which was cDNA or gDNA.

This clone was observed at least ten times. The CDR3 runs to 14 residues. The V end lost 0 bases, the J end lost 6 bases, and 8 bases lay between the germline ends. Germline V gene lookup returns CDR1 SGHTA and CDR2 FQGTGA. Before being deemed recovered, Cohort 3 donors had two negative PCRs, clearance, or symptom resolution. Only in-frame clones appear in the TCRdb table, and some are missing; sequencing was by immunoSEQ multiplex PCR. This sample yields 250,000 or so clones, of which around 81% are seen a single time; around 3.5% belongs to the top ten. This TCR derives from a man in his fifties who had recovered from COVID-19. This chain links TRBV7-3 with TRBJ2-2, with D possibly being TRBD2 (6 bases). Material for sequencing was PBMCs or T cells enriched from blood (not recorded which). The CDR3 spells CASSLTPGAGELFF. For the CDR3, the DNA is TGTGCCAGCAGCTTAACACCGGGGGCCGGGGAGCTGTTTTTT.